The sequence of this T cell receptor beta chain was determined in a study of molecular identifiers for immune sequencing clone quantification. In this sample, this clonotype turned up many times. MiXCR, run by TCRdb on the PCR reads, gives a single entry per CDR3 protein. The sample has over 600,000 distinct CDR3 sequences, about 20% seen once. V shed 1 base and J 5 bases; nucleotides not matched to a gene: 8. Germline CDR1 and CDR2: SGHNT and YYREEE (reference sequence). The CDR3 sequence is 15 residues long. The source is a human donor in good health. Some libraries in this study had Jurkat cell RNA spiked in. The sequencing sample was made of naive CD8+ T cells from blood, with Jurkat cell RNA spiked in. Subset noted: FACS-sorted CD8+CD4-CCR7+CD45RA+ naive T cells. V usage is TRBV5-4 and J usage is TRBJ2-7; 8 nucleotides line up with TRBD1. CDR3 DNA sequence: TGTGCCAGCAGCTTGTTGTCAGGGGGCACCGACGAGCAGTACTTC. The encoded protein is CASSLLSGGTDEQYF.